These 14 T cell receptor beta chains were sequenced from one sample in a study of a mutant IDH1 vaccine in newly diagnosed glioma. Time point denoted: baseline, week 1 (first vaccination visit). The treatment was: pre-vaccination baseline after standard-of-care therapy. Here immunoSEQ multiplex PCR was the method, and the copy in TCRdb shows in-frame clones only, minus some. The sample includes 50,000 to 65,000 clones, around 80% of them seen just once. Sample: PBMCs, taken from a glioma patient treated with radiotherapy, temozolomide or both. These receptors were obtained from a man aged 18 to 30 with glioma.

Comments on this clone: A far larger clone differs by one base, so this is likely a read error. The chain recombines TRBV14 with TRBJ2-7, with D unclear. The V and J ends lost 3 bases and 0 bases respectively, with 3 bases between them. The germline V gene has CDR1 SGHDN and CDR2 FVKESK. This CDR3 contains 12 residues. Here the CDR3 reads CASSQVSYEQYF. CDR3 DNA: TGTGCCAGCAGCCAGGTCTCCTACGAGCAGTACTTC.

V usage is TRBV18 and J usage is TRBJ2-5; 9 nucleotides match TRBD2. The CDR3 length is 16 residues. Per germline, CDR1 KGHSH and CDR2 LQKENI. With V trimmed by 2 bases and J by 5 bases, 9 bases remained unmatched. The CDR3 spells CASSPLGTSLWETQYF. The CDR3 DNA is TGTGCCAGCTCACCATTAGGGACTAGCTTGTGGGAGACCCAGTACTTC.

The rearrangement joins TRBV7-9 to TRBJ2-7, with a weak D call TRBD2 (5 bases). The CDR3 length is 15 residues. V shed 6 bases and J shed 6 bases, with 21 bases lying between them. Germline loops: CDR1 SEHNR, CDR2 FQNEAQ (reference sequence). The CDR3 DNA is TGTGCCAGCAGTTCGGGCGGGCGGTCGATGGGCGAGCAGTACTTC. Residues: CASSSGGRSMGEQYF.

The table lists this clone with a count of one. The chain is built from TRBV7-3 and TRBJ2-7; TRBD1 matches 10 bases. Germline-derived CDR1 and CDR2 are SGHTA and FQGTGA. J lost 7 bases, V lost 5 bases, and 11 bases had no gene match. CDR3 length: 15 amino acids. The DNA of the CDR3 is TGTGCCAGCAGCCCACAGGCCGACAGGGGGCGTGAGCAGTACTTC. Amino acids: CASSPQADRGREQYF.

The chain joins TRBV7-2 to TRBJ2-3; possibly TRBD2 for D (5 bases). Germline assignment: CDR1 SGHTA and CDR2 FQGNSA. The V gene lost 5 bases and the J gene lost 4 bases, with 7 bases spanning the gap. This CDR3 has 12 residues. The CDR3 sequence is CASSPRADTQYF. CDR3 DNA sequence: TGTGCCAGCAGCCCGAGGGCAGATACGCAGTATTTT.

This clone has a single count. V gene TRBV7-2 combines with J gene TRBJ1-3; the D gene is possibly TRBD1 (5 bases). Trimming removed 5 bases at V and 2 bases at J, with 10 bases between. CDR1 and CDR2 (germline): SGHTA, FQGNSA. CDR3 length equals 14 residues. CDR3 sequence reads: CASSRGQAGNTIYF. The DNA for the CDR3 is TGTGCCAGCAGCCGCGGACAAGCTGGAAACACCATATATTTT.

This chain links TRBV6-4 with TRBJ2-1, with D possibly matching TRBD2 (7 bases). The germline V and J ends were trimmed by 0 bases and 10 bases, with 16 bases remaining between them. Germline loops: CDR1 MRHNA, CDR2 SNTAGT. CDR3 length: 15 residues. This CDR3 reads CASSDSAGAAGEQFF. The CDR3 DNA is TGTGCCAGCAGTGACTCGGCGGGGGCTGCGGGGGAGCAGTTCTTC.

The CDR3, as DNA: TGTGCCAGCAGCGTAGTAGTCGGCGGGGAGCTGTTTTTT. Residues: CASSVVVGGELFF. The chain carries TRBV9 and TRBJ2-2; D not resolved. The CDR3 loop spans 13 amino acids. Per germline, CDR1 SGDLS and CDR2 YYNGEE. V was cut by 0 bases and J by 7 bases, with 7 bases left in between.

The chain is built from TRBV5-4 and TRBJ2-3; D perhaps matches TRBD2 (5 bases). This CDR3 comprises 16 residues. V lost 0 bases to trimming and J lost 0 bases, with 11 bases between them. The germline CDR1 and CDR2 sequences are SGHNT and YYREEE (reference sequence). As DNA, the CDR3 is TGTGCCAGCAGCTTGGTGGCAAGGACTAGCACAGATACGCAGTATTTT. Protein: CASSLVARTSTDTQYF.

The rearrangement uses TRBV28 and TRBJ1-5; D ambiguous. Germline V gene lookup returns CDR1 MDHEN and CDR2 SYDVKM. Trimming stripped 8 bases from V and 3 bases from J, with 5 bases between. This CDR3 has 11 amino acids. CDR3 amino acids: CASGVNQPQHF. As DNA, the CDR3 is TGTGCCAGCGGGGTCAATCAGCCCCAGCATTTT.

The chain joins TRBV19 to TRBJ2-7; 8 bases map to TRBD2. Germline assignment: CDR1 LNHDA and CDR2 SQIVND (reference sequence). Trimming cost V 6 bases and J 3 bases; bases outside gene matches: 7. This CDR3 is 14 amino acids long. The DNA of the CDR3 is TGTGCCAGTAGCGCTAGCGGGCTTTACTACGAGCAGTACTTC. It is translated as CASSASGLYYEQYF.

This chain joins TRBV11-2 and TRBJ2-1; 9 nucleotides match TRBD2. CDR1 and CDR2 from the germline V gene are SGHAT and FQNNGV. J gave up 0 bases and V 5 bases, and 8 bases lay outside the gene matches. There are 17 residues in the CDR3. The CDR3 spells CASSPYFSGSSYNEQFF. CDR3 nucleotides: TGTGCCAGCAGCCCCTACTTTAGCGGGAGCTCCTACAATGAGCAGTTCTTC. The variable domain in full, completed from reference TRBV11-2 and TRBJ2-1, reads EAGVAQSPRYKIIEKRQSVAFWCNPISGHATLYWYQQILGQGPKLLIQFQNNGVVDDSQLPKDRFSAERLKGVDSTLKIQPAKLEDSAVYLCASSPYFSGSSYNEQFFGPGTRLTVL.

Points on this clone: Other DNA sequences from this sample encode an identical CDR3 as well. The V gene is TRBV19, the J gene TRBJ1-5; no reliable D call. CDR1 is LNHDA and CDR2 is SQIVND in the germline V gene (reference sequence). There are 13 residues in the CDR3. V lost 3 bases and J lost 4, with 7 bases in between. Here the CDR3 reads CASSIEGNQPQHF. The CDR3 bases are TGTGCCAGTAGTATTGAAGGGAATCAGCCCCAGCATTTT.

The J gene is TRBJ1-1, the V gene TRBV30; D uncertain. V was trimmed by 0 bases and J by 5 bases, leaving 10 bases between them. From germline, CDR1 is GTSNPN and CDR2 SVGIG (reference sequence). This CDR3 has 13 residues. CDR3 protein: CAWSVLGRTEAFF. CDR3 DNA: TGTGCCTGGAGTGTACTTGGACGGACTGAAGCTTTCTTT.